Each of the 16 T cell receptor beta chains below was sequenced from the same sample in a study of T-cell memory formation after mild COVID-19. TCRdb used MiXCR to reprocess the 5' RACE reads, holding one entry per CDR3 protein. Of fewer than 600,000 distinct CDR3 sequences in the sample, about 20% were seen once. The sequenced sample consisted of PBMCs or a T cell subset sorted from them (not recorded which). The receptors originated from an adult woman who had mild COVID-19 (a few samples of this study predate the infection). Cell type and time point are not known.

This sequence joins TRBV30 and TRBJ2-7, with D possibly TRBD2 on 5 matching bases. Trimming left V 4 bases short and J 9 bases short, with 19 bases between. The CDR3 runs to 13 residues. Per germline, CDR1 GTSNPN and CDR2 SVGIG (reference sequence). CDR3 residues: CAWTPGGAAGQYF. The CDR3 coding sequence is TGTGCCTGGACCCCAGGAGGCGCCGCAGGGCAGTACTTC.

This clonotype came up a few times. The rearrangement joins TRBV3-1 to TRBJ2-2; the D is unclear. The CDR3 has 13 residues. The germline CDR1 and CDR2 sequences are LGHDT and YNNKEL (reference sequence). Trimming took off 4 bases at V and 4 bases at J, with 7 bases between the two ends. The CDR3 reads CASSPGVTGELFF. CDR3 nucleotides: TGTGCCAGCAGCCCCGGAGTCACCGGGGAGCTGTTTTTT.

This clonotype has more than one count but fewer than ten. The chain combines TRBV29-1 with TRBJ2-7, with 9 bases that match TRBD1. Germline V gene lookup returns CDR1 SQVTM and CDR2 ANQGSEA. The junction had 6 bases not matched to a gene; V was cut back by 8 bases and J by 1 base. CDR3 length: 13 residues. DNA of the CDR3: TGCAGCATCCGACAGGGGGGGTCCTACGAGCAGTACTTC. It specifies CSIRQGGSYEQYF.

The J gene is TRBJ1-4, the V gene TRBV7-9, with D unclear. The CDR3 is made up of 15 amino acids. Germline assignment: CDR1 SEHNR and CDR2 FQNEAQ (reference sequence). The V and J ends lost 1 base and 5 bases respectively, with 11 bases between them. The CDR3 bases are TGTGCCAGCAGCTTAGGAGCGGGCCTCAATGAAAAACTGTTTTTT. Translating it yields CASSLGAGLNEKLFF. Together with reference TRBV7-9 and TRBJ1-4, the CDR3 gives the full variable domain: DTGVSQNPRHKITKRGQNVTFRCDPISEHNRLYWYRQTLGQGPEFLTYFQNEAQLEKSRLLSDRFSAERPKGSFSTLEIQRTEQGDSAMYLCASSLGAGLNEKLFFGSGTQLSVL.

The chain uses TRBV10-3 and TRBJ2-7; 12 bases are shared with TRBD2. Germline CDR1 is ENHRY and CDR2 is SYGVKD. The CDR3 spans 16 residues. The V segment lost 2 bases and the J segment 2 bases; nucleotides outside the gene matches: 4. Here the CDR3 reads CAISETGLAGPYEQYF. CDR3 coding DNA: TGTGCCATCAGTGAGACAGGACTAGCGGGGCCCTACGAGCAGTACTTC.

The chain is built from TRBV12-3 or TRBV12-4 and TRBJ1-4; 7 bases line up with TRBD1. J lost 7 bases, V lost 6 bases, and 5 bases had no gene match. The CDR3 contains 13 residues. CDR3 residues: CASSRTGFEKLFF. CDR3 DNA: TGTGCCAGCAGCAGGACAGGATTTGAAAAACTGTTTTTT.

This sequence joins TRBV7-4 and TRBJ1-6; D possibly corresponds to TRBD1 (6 bases). The CDR3 runs to 18 residues. The ends were cut back, 3 bases at V and 0 bases at J, with 15 bases in the middle. The germline V gene has CDR1 SGHVT and CDR2 SQSDAQ. The CDR3 DNA sequence: TGTGCCAGCAGCTTCCGGGACAACTCCCTCTCCTATAATTCACCCCTCCACTTT. Translated: CASSFRDNSLSYNSPLHF.

This clonotype has a handful of counts. The J gene is TRBJ2-7, the V gene TRBV29-1, with TRBD1 matching 7 bases. This CDR3 contains 11 residues. V trimming: 5 bases; J trimming: 3 bases; junction bases outside the gene matches: 1. CDR1 is SQVTM, CDR2 ANQGSEA, per germline. CDR3 nucleotides: TGCAGCGTTCGGGACAGCTACGAGCAGTACTTC. Its translation is CSVRDSYEQYF.

The chain joins TRBV5-6 to TRBJ2-7; perhaps TRBD1 as D (5 bases). Germline V gene lookup returns CDR1 SGHDT and CDR2 YYEEEE. The V gene lost 2 bases and the J gene lost 2 bases, with 14 bases spanning the gap. The CDR3 contains 15 residues. CDR3 in amino acids: CASSFFEAGTYEQYF. The CDR3 nucleotides read TGTGCCAGCAGCTTCTTTGAGGCAGGGACCTACGAGCAGTACTTC. Based on the CDR3 plus reference TRBV5-6 and TRBJ2-7, the full variable domain is DAGVTQSPTHLIKTRGQQVTLRCSPKSGHDTVSWYQQALGQGPQFIFQYYEEEERQRGNFPDRFSGHQFPNYSSELNVNALLLGDSALYLCASSFFEAGTYEQYFGPGTRLTVT.

The CDR3 loop reads CASSLWGGLGYTF. CDR3 nucleotide sequence: TGTGCCAGCAGTTTATGGGGCGGGTTAGGCTACACCTTC. The genes are TRBV12-3 or TRBV12-4 and TRBJ1-2; D possibly corresponds to TRBD1 (5 bases). Trimming pared 2 bases from V and 8 bases from J, leaving 12 bases between. The CDR3 is 13 residues long.

J is TRBJ1-2 and V is TRBV29-1; D is ambiguous. The CDR3 is 12 residues long. The V end lost 4 bases, the J end lost 5 bases, and 11 bases lay between the germline ends. From germline, CDR1 is SQVTM and CDR2 ANQGSEA. This CDR3 is CSVGGVVYGYTF. The CDR3 nucleotides read TGCAGCGTTGGCGGGGTGGTATATGGCTACACCTTC.

CDR3 protein: CSALTGKSPLSPLHF. In DNA form, the CDR3 reads TGCAGTGCCCTCACAGGGAAAAGCCCCCTTTCACCCCTCCACTTT. The V and J genes are TRBV20-1 and TRBJ1-6; possibly TRBD1 for D (6 bases). Deletions cut 6 bases from V and 9 bases from J, with 21 bases between. In germline, CDR1 is DFQATT, CDR2 SNEGSKA (reference sequence). The CDR3 consists of 15 residues.

This clonotype was detected a few times. The chain employs TRBV24-1 and TRBJ2-1; the D call may be TRBD1 or TRBD2 (5 bases each). The CDR3 totals 14 residues. Germline loops: CDR1 KGHDR, CDR2 SFDVKD. Trimming stripped 0 bases from V and 7 bases from J, with 9 bases between. CDR3 sequence reads: CATSDLRDGNEQFF. The CDR3, as DNA: TGTGCCACCAGTGATTTGAGGGACGGGAATGAGCAGTTCTTC.

This clonotype was observed a handful of times. The chain links TRBV7-8 to TRBJ2-5, with D tentatively TRBD2 (6 bases). The CDR3 consists of 14 residues. The V gene lost 5 bases and the J gene lost 5 bases, with 15 bases spanning the gap. Looked up from germline, CDR1 is SGHVS and CDR2 is FQNEAQ. The CDR3 protein is CASSESRAGETQYF. The CDR3 bases are TGTGCCAGCAGCGAGAGCAGGGCGGGGGAGACCCAGTACTTC.

The table lists this clonotype with a few counts. The genes are TRBV2 and TRBJ2-2; 10 positions agree with TRBD2. Germline V CDR1 and CDR2: SNHLY, FYNNEI. Trimming took 4 bases from V and 6 from J; bases not matched to a gene: 5. The CDR3 is 15 residues long. The CDR3: CASSGASGSPGELFF. The CDR3 region has the DNA TGTGCCAGCAGTGGGGCTAGCGGGAGTCCCGGGGAGCTGTTTTTT.

The chain is built from TRBV4-1 and TRBJ2-2; D unresolved. The germline gives CDR1 MGHRA, CDR2 YSYEKL. The V and J ends lost 0 bases and 1 base respectively, with 6 bases between them. The CDR3 extends over 15 amino acids. The CDR3 sequence is CASSQEGRNTGELFF. Written as DNA, the CDR3 is TGCGCCAGCAGCCAAGAGGGCAGGAACACCGGGGAGCTGTTTTTT.